Listed here are 17 T cell receptor beta chains from one sample, sequenced in a study of neurological immune-mediated disorders. Each CDR3 protein is one row after TCRdb ran MiXCR on the 5' RACE reads. The sample records tens of thousands of distinct CDR3 sequences, approximately 4.1% being singletons. Sequences were obtained from CD4+ T cells from blood. The receptor set was obtained from a woman between 35 and 50 years old in good health.

This clonotype has ten or more counts. The V and J genes are TRBV7-9 and TRBJ2-1; 7 nucleotides line up with TRBD2. The CDR3 contains 18 residues. From germline, CDR1 is SEHNR and CDR2 FQNEAQ (reference sequence). J lost 2 bases, V lost 8 bases, and 18 bases had no gene match. The chain's CDR3 is CASWYSGWRERAYNEQFF. The CDR3 DNA follows: TGTGCCAGCTGGTACTCTGGGTGGCGGGAGCGGGCCTACAATGAGCAGTTCTTC.

This clonotype has a count of ten or more. The chain has TRBV5-6 and TRBJ1-6, with unresolved D. Trimming took 3 bases from V and 4 from J, leaving 8 bases between them. In germline, CDR1 is SGHDT, CDR2 YYEEEE. This CDR3 has 14 residues. For the CDR3, the DNA is TGTGCCAGCAGCTCCGGGGATTATAATTCACCCCTCCACTTT. Amino acids: CASSSGDYNSPLHF.

This clonotype was recorded at least ten times. The rearrangement uses TRBV3-1 and TRBJ1-2; D is possibly TRBD1 (6 bases). Germline values: CDR1 LGHDT, CDR2 YNNKEL (reference sequence). Trimming removed 5 bases from V and 7 bases from J, with 17 bases in between. The CDR3 has 14 amino acids. The CDR3, as DNA: TGTGCCAGCAGCTACCAGGGGCAGAGGGGTGGCTACACCTTC. Protein sequence: CASSYQGQRGGYTF.

The table lists this clonotype with many counts. V usage is TRBV20-1 and J usage is TRBJ2-1; D might be TRBD1 or TRBD2, each matching 5 bases. There are 13 residues in the CDR3. The V gene lost 8 bases and the J gene lost 6 bases, with 17 bases spanning the gap. The V gene's germline CDR1 is DFQATT and CDR2 SNEGSKA (reference sequence). The CDR3 bases are TGCAGTACCTCCGGGACCCCTTCCAATGAGCAGTTCTTC. It codes for CSTSGTPSNEQFF.

This clonotype appeared many times. The chain combines TRBV20-1 with TRBJ2-3; no reliable D call. The CDR3 totals 15 residues. Trimming removed 0 bases at V and 1 base at J, with 11 bases between. Germline V gene lookup returns CDR1 DFQATT and CDR2 SNEGSKA (reference sequence). The CDR3 nucleotides read TGCAGTGCTAGAGACCCGTCGGTAGGCACAGATACGCAGTATTTT. This encodes CSARDPSVGTDTQYF.

This clonotype is labeled as medium-sized. The rearrangement uses TRBV20-1 and TRBJ2-7, with 8 positions matching TRBD2. Germline loops: CDR1 DFQATT, CDR2 SNEGSKA (reference sequence). J was trimmed by 3 bases and V by 3 bases; bases with no gene match: 4. The CDR3 loop spans 13 amino acids. For the CDR3, the DNA is TGCAGTGCTAGTCTACTAGCGGACTACGAGCAGTACTTC. Protein sequence: CSASLLADYEQYF.

Many counts were recorded for this clonotype. This chain joins TRBV14 and TRBJ2-7; D could derive from TRBD1 or TRBD2 (6 bases each). Germline V CDR1 and CDR2: SGHDN, FVKESK. Deletions cut 4 bases from V and 6 bases from J, with 22 bases between. CDR3 length: 16 residues. The CDR3 here is CASSPYQGTSRGEQYF. The CDR3 DNA reads as TGTGCCAGCAGCCCGTACCAGGGGACATCGCGGGGCGAGCAGTACTTC.

This clonotype was seen at least ten times. The chain links TRBV5-6 to TRBJ2-5, with D perhaps assigned TRBD1 or TRBD2 (5 bases each). The CDR3 covers 16 residues. Germline V gene sequence: CDR1 SGHDT, CDR2 YYEEEE. V shed 3 bases and J shed 4 bases, with 19 bases lying between them. Here the CDR3 reads CASSSLPGTFGETQYF. For the CDR3, the DNA is TGTGCCAGCAGCTCCCTACCCGGGACCTTCGGAGAGACCCAGTACTTC.

This clonotype was recorded many times. The rearrangement joins TRBV12-3 or TRBV12-4 to TRBJ2-1, with D uncertain. Trimming removed 3 bases from V and 7 bases from J, with 4 bases in between. CDR3 length equals 11 residues. The CDR3, as DNA: TGTGCCAGCAGTTTCTTAAATGAGCAGTTCTTC. It codes for CASSFLNEQFF.

There are many counts of this clonotype. The rearrangement links TRBV20-1 to TRBJ2-3; 8 nucleotides line up with TRBD2. The CDR3 runs 16 residues. Germline V gene data show CDR1 as DFQATT and CDR2 as SNEGSKA (reference sequence). V was clipped by 0 bases and J by 8 bases; unmatched bases: 13. The CDR3 bases are TGCAGTGCTAGAGATCATGCGGGACTAGGTCTTCCTACGCAGTATTTT. Residues: CSARDHAGLGLPTQYF.

This clonotype has just a few counts. The rearrangement uses TRBV4-1 and TRBJ2-6, with D possibly TRBD2 on 6 matching bases. This CDR3 region has 18 residues. CDR1 and CDR2 from the germline V gene are MGHRA and YSYEKL. V was clipped by 4 bases and J by 2 bases, with 18 bases between them. The CDR3 region has the DNA TGCGCCAGCAGCCTCCTAAGGGGAGGTATCCCTGGGGCCAACGTCCTGACTTTC. It translates to CASSLLRGGIPGANVLTF.

The table lists this clonotype with many counts. The chain carries TRBV20-1 and TRBJ2-4, with D perhaps TRBD2 (5 bases). Germline V gives CDR1 DFQATT, CDR2 SNEGSKA (reference sequence). V was clipped by 3 bases and J by 5 bases, with 8 bases between them. The CDR3 extends over 12 amino acids. CDR3 in DNA: TGCAGTGCTAGGCGGGTTCAAAACATTCAGTACTTC. It is translated as CSARRVQNIQYF.

This clonotype has only one observation. The CDR3 does not close with the conserved phenylalanine or tryptophan, likely indicating a read error. The chain couples TRBV5-6 to TRBJ2-1; 11 bases fit TRBD2. The CDR3 runs to 15 residues. CDR1 is SGHDT and CDR2 is YYEEEE in the germline V gene. V shed 5 bases and J 4 bases; nucleotides not matched to a gene: 5. CDR3 DNA: TGTGCCAGCAGTCGTGGACTAGCGGGTTACAATGAGCAGTTCTAC. Protein product: CASSRGLAGYNEQFY.

This clonotype occurred many times. The V call is TRBV4-2, the J call TRBJ1-6; possible D gene TRBD1, 5 bases. CDR1 is LGHNA and CDR2 is YNFKEQ in the germline V gene. Deletions cut 1 base from V and 12 bases from J, with 10 bases between. The CDR3 contains 13 residues. CDR3: CASSQVGGGPLHF. CDR3 in DNA: TGTGCCAGCAGCCAAGTGGGGGGTGGACCCCTCCACTTT.

This clonotype was seen repeatedly, ten times or more. The chain uses TRBV5-1 and TRBJ1-2; the match to TRBD1 covers 8 bases. V dropped 3 bases and J dropped 4; count of bases not matched to a gene: 5. The CDR3 length is 14 residues. Germline V gene data show CDR1 as SGHRS and CDR2 as YFSETQ. This CDR3 reads CASSSQGAGYGYTF. The CDR3 DNA reads as TGCGCCAGCAGCTCGCAGGGGGCAGGCTATGGCTACACCTTC. Full variable domain (remainder filled in from reference TRBV5-1 and TRBJ1-2): KAGVTQTPRYLIKTRGQQVTLSCSPISGHRSVSWYQQTPGQGLQFLFEYFSETQRNKGNFPGRFSGRQFSNSRSEMNVSTLELGDSALYLCASSSQGAGYGYTFGSGTRLTVV.

This clonotype was detected only a few times. This may be a read error, as it is one base from a much larger clone. The gene calls are TRBV5-1 and TRBJ2-3; D is perhaps TRBD2 (7 bases). Between the trimmed V and J ends, which lost 4 bases and 3 bases, there was a span of 24 bases. Germline V gives CDR1 SGHRS, CDR2 YFSETQ. This CDR3 spans 18 amino acids. DNA for the CDR3: TGCGCCAGCAGCACCTGGCTGGGCGGGGGCCTGGGAACAGATACGCAGTATTTT. Translated: CASSTWLGGGLGTDTQYF.

The sample holds many counts of this clonotype. This chain links TRBV29-1 with TRBJ2-6, with 9 bases identical to TRBD1. CDR1 SQVTM and CDR2 ANQGSEA come from the germline V gene. The CDR3 runs to 17 residues. Losses at the gene ends were 0 bases for V and 3 bases for J; bases not matched to a gene: 6. CDR3 DNA sequence: TGCAGCGTTGAAGAGACAGGGGGGCGCGGTGGGGCCAACGTCCTGACTTTC. Protein product: CSVEETGGRGGANVLTF.